This T cell receptor beta chain was sequenced for a study of OX40 agonist ivuxolimab in advanced cancers. Study findings and constraints: CD4+ and CD8+ blood T cells expanded clonally by week 6 at 0.1 to 3.0 mg/kg. Relative to CD4+, CD8+ T cells held more expanded clones on average.

Any history of autoimmune disease or systemic immunosuppression disqualified patients. Baseline, cycle 4 day 1, and cycle 7 day 1 were the blood sampling points. The CDR3 length is 15 residues. Trimming stripped 6 bases from V and 0 bases from J, with 13 bases between. CDR1 and CDR2 (germline): MNHEY, SVGAGI. Assay used: immunoSEQ multiplex PCR; TCRdb lists only in-frame clones, some missing. Seen here are around 43,000 clones, about 89% observed once, and the top ten hold around an eighth. Regarding this clone: Its antigen is unknown.

Sequenced material: CD4+ or CD8+ T cells sorted from blood, taken in a trial of the OX40 agonist ivuxolimab. This sequence joins TRBV6-5 and TRBJ2-3, with D possibly being TRBD2 (6 bases). The receptor's source is an adult with an advanced solid tumor such as melanoma, head and neck, liver or kidney cancer. Here the CDR3 reads CASSSDYPSTDTQYF. For the CDR3, the DNA is TGTGCCAGCAGCTCGGACTACCCGAGCACAGATACGCAGTATTTT.